The clone carrying this TCR beta chain was counted a single time. The target antigen is unknown. CD45RO-negative, CCR7-positively selected cells formed the naive CD8 fraction, excluding terminally differentiated effector memory CD45RA+ cells. This specimen belongs to a study of shared clonotypes between healthy human individuals. Study-level points and caveats: Larger estimated richness was generally recorded for naive subsets relative to memory subsets. With a handful of donors compared, about 5% of naive CD4 clonotypes were shared.

Method: immunoSEQ multiplex PCR; TCRdb's copy keeps in-frame clones and lacks some. This table holds 800,000 or so clones, 96% found once. The CDR3 loop spans 15 amino acids. The germline V gene encodes CDR1 MDHEN and CDR2 SYDVKM. Sequenced input: naive CD8+ T cells sorted from blood. V and J are TRBV28 and TRBJ1-2; the D is unclear. The TCR was taken from a man aged 30 to 45 in good health. As DNA, the CDR3 is TGTGCAAGCGGCAGGCGAGAGATAGTTAACTATGGCTACACCTTC. It is translated as CASGRREIVNYGYTF.